Listed below are T cell receptor beta chains from one sample, sequenced in a study of cytomegalovirus exposure and HLA in healthy donors. Libraries were prepared by immunoSEQ multiplex PCR; TCRdb keeps only in-frame clonotypes and omits some of them. The table records 80,000 or so clones, around three quarters of them present only once. The sample was PBMCs. These TCRs come from a middle-aged woman in good health and CMV-seronegative. Each CDR3 is given with its conserved first and last residue. D genes are given only for firm matches. Rows give clone size only sometimes, using once, few, many, or a class for an expanded clone.

DNA: TGTGCCACCAGCCGAACAATGGAACAGGGTCGCAATCAGCCCCAGCATTTT; CDR3: CATSRTMEQGRNQPQHF; J: TRBJ1-5; V: TRBV15; D: -; size: -
DNA: TGTGCCACCAGCAGGGGACAGGGTTCCTACGAGCAGTACTTC; CDR3: CATSRGQGSYEQYF; J: TRBJ2-7; V: TRBV15; D: TRBD1; size: -
DNA: TGTGCCAGCAGTTCCCAGGTTCGGTATACGCAGTATTTT; CDR3: CASSSQVRYTQYF; J: TRBJ2-3; V: TRBV28; D: -; size: -
DNA: TGTGCCATCAGGTCAGGGGTTGAGGGAAACACCATATATTTT; CDR3: CAIRSGVEGNTIYF; J: TRBJ1-3; V: TRBV10-3; D: -; size: few
DNA: TGTGCCAGCAGTTTTAGCGGCGGGTACAATGAGCAGTTCTTC; CDR3: CASSFSGGYNEQFF; J: TRBJ2-1; V: TRBV27; D: -; size: -
DNA: TGTGCCAGCAGCTTAACCGGGACTAGCTTTCGCGAGCAGTACTTC; CDR3: CASSLTGTSFREQYF; J: TRBJ2-7; V: TRBV7-3; D: TRBD2; size: -
DNA: TGTGCCTGGAGTACCGGGACAGAAGCTTTCTTT; CDR3: CAWSTGTEAFF; J: TRBJ1-1; V: TRBV30; D: -; size: -
DNA: TGTGCCAGTAGCATGGTGGGACAGGGCTACAATGAGCAGTTCTTC; CDR3: CASSMVGQGYNEQFF; J: TRBJ2-1; V: TRBV19; D: TRBD1; size: -
DNA: TGTGCCAGCAGCGGCCACAGGGTCTCTGGGGCCAACGTCCTGACTTTC; CDR3: CASSGHRVSGANVLTF; J: TRBJ2-6; V: TRBV7-8; D: -; size: -
DNA: TGCGCCCGGGCAGGGGACACCGGGGAGCTGTTTTTT; CDR3: CARAGDTGELFF; J: TRBJ2-2; V: TRBV30; D: -; size: -
DNA: TGTGCCAGTAGTGCCGGACAGAACACAGATACGCAGTATTTT; CDR3: CASSAGQNTDTQYF; J: TRBJ2-3; V: TRBV19; D: -; size: once
DNA: TGTGCCAGCAGTTACCCCGACAATAGCAATCAGCCCCAGCATTTT; CDR3: CASSYPDNSNQPQHF; J: TRBJ1-5; V: TRBV6-6; D: -; size: -
DNA: TGTGCCAGCTCGACTCTGACAGGGGCCTACGAGCAGTACTTC; CDR3: CASSTLTGAYEQYF; J: TRBJ2-7; V: TRBV19; D: TRBD1; size: once
DNA: TGTGCCAGTAGTATTCGTCCCCAAGAGACCCAGTACTTC; CDR3: CASSIRPQETQYF; J: TRBJ2-5; V: TRBV19; D: -; size: -
DNA: TGTGCCAGCAGCCAAGTATTCACAGCGGGGGGGAGGAACACCGGGGAGCTGTTTTTT; CDR3: CASSQVFTAGGRNTGELFF; J: TRBJ2-2; V: TRBV14; D: TRBD2; size: -